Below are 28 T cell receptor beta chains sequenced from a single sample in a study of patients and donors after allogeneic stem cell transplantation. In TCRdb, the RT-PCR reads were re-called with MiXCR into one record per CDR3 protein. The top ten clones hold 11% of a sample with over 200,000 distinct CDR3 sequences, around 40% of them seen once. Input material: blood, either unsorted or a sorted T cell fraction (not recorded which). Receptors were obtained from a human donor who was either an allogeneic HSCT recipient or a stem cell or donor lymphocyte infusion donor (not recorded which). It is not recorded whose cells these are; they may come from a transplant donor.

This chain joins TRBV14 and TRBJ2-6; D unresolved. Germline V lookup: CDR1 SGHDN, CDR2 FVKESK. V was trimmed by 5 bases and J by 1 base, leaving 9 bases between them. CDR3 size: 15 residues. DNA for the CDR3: TGTGCCAGCAGCAAGTACCCTTCTGGGGCCAACGTCCTGACTTTC. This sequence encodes CASSKYPSGANVLTF.

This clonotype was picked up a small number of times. Here the CDR3 reads CASSLEDETQYF. CDR3 nucleotide sequence: TGTGCCAGCAGCTTAGAAGACGAGACCCAGTACTTC. The chain joins TRBV11-1 to TRBJ2-5; no definite D call. There are 12 residues in the CDR3. The germline V gene encodes CDR1 SGHAT and CDR2 FQDESV (reference sequence). V shed 1 base and J shed 5 bases, with 5 bases lying between them.

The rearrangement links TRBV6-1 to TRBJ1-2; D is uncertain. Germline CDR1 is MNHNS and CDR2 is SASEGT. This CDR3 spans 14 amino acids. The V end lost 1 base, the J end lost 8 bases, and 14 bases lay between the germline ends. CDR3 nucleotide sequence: TGTGCCAGCAGTGAAGAGGCAGGACCGGGAGGCTACACCTTC. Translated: CASSEEAGPGGYTF.

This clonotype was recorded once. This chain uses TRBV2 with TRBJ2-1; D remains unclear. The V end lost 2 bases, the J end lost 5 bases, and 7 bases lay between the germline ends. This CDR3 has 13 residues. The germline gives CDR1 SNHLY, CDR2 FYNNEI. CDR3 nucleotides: TGTGCCAGCAGTGAACGGATGGACAATGAGCAGTTCTTC. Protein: CASSERMDNEQFF.

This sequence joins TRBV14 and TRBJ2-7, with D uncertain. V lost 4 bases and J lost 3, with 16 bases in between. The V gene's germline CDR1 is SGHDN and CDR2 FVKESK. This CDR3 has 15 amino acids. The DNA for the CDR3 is TGTGCCAGCAGCCCCCTCTCGGACGGAAACTACGAGCAGTACTTC. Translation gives CASSPLSDGNYEQYF.

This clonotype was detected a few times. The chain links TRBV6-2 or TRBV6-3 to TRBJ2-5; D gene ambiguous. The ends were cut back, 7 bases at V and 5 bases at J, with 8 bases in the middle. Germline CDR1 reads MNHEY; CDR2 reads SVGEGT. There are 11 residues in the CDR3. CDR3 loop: CASIDVETQYF. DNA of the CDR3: TGTGCCAGCATCGACGTCGAGACCCAGTACTTC.

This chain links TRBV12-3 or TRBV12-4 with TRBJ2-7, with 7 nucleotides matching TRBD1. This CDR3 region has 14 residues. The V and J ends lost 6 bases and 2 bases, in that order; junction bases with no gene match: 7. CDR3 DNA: TGTGCCAGCAGCCTAAGACAGGGACCCTACGAGCAGTACTTC. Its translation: CASSLRQGPYEQYF.

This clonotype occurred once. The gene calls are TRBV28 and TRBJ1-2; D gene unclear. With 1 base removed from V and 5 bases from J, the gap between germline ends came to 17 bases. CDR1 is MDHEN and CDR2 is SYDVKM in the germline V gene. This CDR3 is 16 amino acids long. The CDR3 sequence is CASSLFYRQRVYGYTF. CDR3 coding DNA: TGTGCCAGCAGTTTATTTTATCGGCAGCGAGTTTATGGCTACACCTTC.

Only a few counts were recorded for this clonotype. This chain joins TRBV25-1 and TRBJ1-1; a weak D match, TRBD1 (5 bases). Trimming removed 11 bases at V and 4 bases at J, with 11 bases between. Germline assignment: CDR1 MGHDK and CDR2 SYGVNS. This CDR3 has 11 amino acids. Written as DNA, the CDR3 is TGTGCCGCAGGGAGCGGCACTGAAGCTTTCTTT. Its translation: CAAGSGTEAFF.

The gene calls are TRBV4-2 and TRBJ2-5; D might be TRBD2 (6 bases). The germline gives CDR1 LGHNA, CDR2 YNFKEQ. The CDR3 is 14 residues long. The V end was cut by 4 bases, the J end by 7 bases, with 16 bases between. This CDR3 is CASSLVGGTVTQYF. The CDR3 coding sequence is TGTGCCAGCAGCCTAGTGGGGGGTACAGTGACCCAGTACTTC.

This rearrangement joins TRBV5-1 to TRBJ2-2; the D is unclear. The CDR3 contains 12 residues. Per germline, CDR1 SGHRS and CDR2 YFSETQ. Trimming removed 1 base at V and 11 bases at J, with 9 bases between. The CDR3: CASSLTLDELFF. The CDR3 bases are TGCGCCAGCAGCTTGACCCTGGACGAGCTGTTTTTT.

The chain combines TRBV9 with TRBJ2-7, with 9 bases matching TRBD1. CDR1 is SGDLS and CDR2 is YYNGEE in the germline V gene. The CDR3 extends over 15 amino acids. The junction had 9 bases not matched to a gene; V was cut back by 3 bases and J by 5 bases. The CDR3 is CASSAGTGLRDEQYF. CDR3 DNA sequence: TGTGCCAGCAGCGCCGGGACAGGGTTGCGCGACGAGCAGTACTTC.

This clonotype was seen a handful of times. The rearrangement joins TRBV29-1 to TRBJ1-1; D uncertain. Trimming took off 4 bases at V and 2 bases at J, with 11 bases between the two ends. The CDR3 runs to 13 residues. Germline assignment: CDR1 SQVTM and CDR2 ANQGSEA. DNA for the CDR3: TGCAGCGTTGGAGTCGGCAGCAACACTGAAGCTTTCTTT. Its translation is CSVGVGSNTEAFF.

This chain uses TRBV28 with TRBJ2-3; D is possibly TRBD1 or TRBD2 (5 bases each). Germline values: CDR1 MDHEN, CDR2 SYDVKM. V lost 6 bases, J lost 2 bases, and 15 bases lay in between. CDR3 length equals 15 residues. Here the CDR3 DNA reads TGTGCCAGCAGCCCGAGAGGGGACGACACAGATACGCAGTATTTT. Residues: CASSPRGDDTDTQYF.

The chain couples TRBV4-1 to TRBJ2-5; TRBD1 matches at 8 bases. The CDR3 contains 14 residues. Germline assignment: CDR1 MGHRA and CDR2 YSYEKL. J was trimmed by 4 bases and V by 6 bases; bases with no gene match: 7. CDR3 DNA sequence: TGCGCCAGCAGAAAGGGACAGGCCGGAGAGACCCAGTACTTC. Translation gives CASRKGQAGETQYF.

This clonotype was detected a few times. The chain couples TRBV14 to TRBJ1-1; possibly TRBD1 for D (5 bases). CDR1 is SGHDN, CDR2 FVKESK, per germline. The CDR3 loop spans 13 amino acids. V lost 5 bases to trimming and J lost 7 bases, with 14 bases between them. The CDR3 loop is CASSSLTQGEAFF. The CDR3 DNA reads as TGTGCCAGCAGCTCACTTACCCAGGGTGAAGCTTTCTTT.

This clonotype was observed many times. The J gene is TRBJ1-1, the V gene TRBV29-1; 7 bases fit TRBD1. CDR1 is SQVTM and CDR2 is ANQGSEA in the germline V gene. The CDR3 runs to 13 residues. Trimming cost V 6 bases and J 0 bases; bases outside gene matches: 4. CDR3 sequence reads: CSVVGQMNTEAFF. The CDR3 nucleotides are TGCAGCGTGGTGGGACAGATGAACACTGAAGCTTTCTTT.

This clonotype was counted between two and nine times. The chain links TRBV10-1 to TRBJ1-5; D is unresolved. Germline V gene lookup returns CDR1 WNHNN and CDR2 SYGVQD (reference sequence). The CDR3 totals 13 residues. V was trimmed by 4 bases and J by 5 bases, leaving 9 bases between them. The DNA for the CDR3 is TGCGCCAGCAGTGGGTCCAGTGATCAGCCCCAGCATTTT. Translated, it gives CASSGSSDQPQHF.

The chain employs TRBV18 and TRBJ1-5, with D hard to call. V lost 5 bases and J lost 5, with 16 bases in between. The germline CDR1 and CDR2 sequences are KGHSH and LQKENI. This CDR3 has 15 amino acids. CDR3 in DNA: TGTGCCAGCTCATCACAACGTGCGTGGGATCAGCCCCAGCATTTT. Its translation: CASSSQRAWDQPQHF.

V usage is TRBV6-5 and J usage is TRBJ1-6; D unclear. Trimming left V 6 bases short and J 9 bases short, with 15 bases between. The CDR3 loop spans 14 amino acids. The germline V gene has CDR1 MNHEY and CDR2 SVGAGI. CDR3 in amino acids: CASSRRAGVSPLHF. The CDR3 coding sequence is TGTGCCAGCAGCCGCCGGGCCGGGGTTTCACCCCTCCACTTT.

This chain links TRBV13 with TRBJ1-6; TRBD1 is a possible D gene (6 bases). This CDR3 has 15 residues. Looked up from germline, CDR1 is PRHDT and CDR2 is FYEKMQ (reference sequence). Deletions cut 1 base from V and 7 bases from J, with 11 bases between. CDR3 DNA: TGTGCCAGCAGCTTAGACAGGGTGATCAATTCACCCCTCCACTTT. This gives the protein CASSLDRVINSPLHF.

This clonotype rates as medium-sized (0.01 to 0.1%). The CDR3 DNA reads as TGCGCCAGCAGTGAGTCGGGGGGGAGTCAGCCCCAGCATTTT. Its translation is CASSESGGSQPQHF. The chain carries TRBV10-2 and TRBJ1-5; tentative D call: TRBD1 (5 bases). Germline V gene sequence: CDR1 WSHSY, CDR2 SAAADI. V dropped 0 bases and J dropped 6 bases, with 9 bases sitting between them. The CDR3 covers 14 residues.

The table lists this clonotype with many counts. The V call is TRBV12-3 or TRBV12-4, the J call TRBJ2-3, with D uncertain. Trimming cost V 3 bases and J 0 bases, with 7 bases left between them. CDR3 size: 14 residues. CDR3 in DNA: TGTGCCAGCAGTTTGGGCGGAAGCACAGATACGCAGTATTTT. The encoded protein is CASSLGGSTDTQYF.

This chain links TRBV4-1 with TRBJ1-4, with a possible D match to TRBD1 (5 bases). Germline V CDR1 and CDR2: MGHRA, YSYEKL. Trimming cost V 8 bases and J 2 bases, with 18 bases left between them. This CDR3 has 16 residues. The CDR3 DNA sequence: TGCGCCAGCGGATGGGCCCGGCAGGGCACTAATGAAAAACTGTTTTTT. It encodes CASGWARQGTNEKLFF.

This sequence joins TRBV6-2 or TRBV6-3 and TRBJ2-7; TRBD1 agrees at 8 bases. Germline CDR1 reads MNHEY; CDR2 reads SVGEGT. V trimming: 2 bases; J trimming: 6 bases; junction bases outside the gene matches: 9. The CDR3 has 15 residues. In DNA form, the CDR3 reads TGTGCCAGCAGTTACCTTCGGACAGGGATCCGCGAGCAGTACTTC. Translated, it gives CASSYLRTGIREQYF.

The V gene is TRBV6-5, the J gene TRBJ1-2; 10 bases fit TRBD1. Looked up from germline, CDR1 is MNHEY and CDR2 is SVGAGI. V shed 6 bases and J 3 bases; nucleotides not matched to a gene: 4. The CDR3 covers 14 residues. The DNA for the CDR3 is TGTGCCAGCAGGGAGACAGGGGGCGACTATGGCTACACCTTC. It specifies CASRETGGDYGYTF.

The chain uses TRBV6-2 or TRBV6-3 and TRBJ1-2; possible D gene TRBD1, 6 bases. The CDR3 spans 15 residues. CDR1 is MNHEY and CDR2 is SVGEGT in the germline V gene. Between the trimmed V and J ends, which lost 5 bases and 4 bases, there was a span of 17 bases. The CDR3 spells CASSPRTAAGYGYTF. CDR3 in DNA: TGTGCCAGCAGTCCACGGACAGCTGCGGGCTATGGCTACACCTTC.

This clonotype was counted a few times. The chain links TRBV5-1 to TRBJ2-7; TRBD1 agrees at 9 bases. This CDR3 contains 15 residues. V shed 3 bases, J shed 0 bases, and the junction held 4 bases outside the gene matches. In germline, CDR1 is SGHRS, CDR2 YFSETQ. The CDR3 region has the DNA TGCGCCAGCAGCTCGAGACAGGGGGGCTCCTACGAGCAGTACTTC. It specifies CASSSRQGGSYEQYF.